This is a list of T cell receptor beta chains from one sample in a study of T cells in localized non-small cell lung cancer. The table came from immunoSEQ multiplex PCR; TCRdb's copy has only in-frame clones and leaves some out. The sample lists roughly 70,000 clones; approximately 87% were seen once. This sample comprised peripheral blood, obtained before any cancer treatment. Every receptor here comes from a male donor aged 60 or older with stage III squamous cell lung carcinoma. The CDR3 runs from the conserved cysteine through the conserved F or W. The D gene is left open where the match is weak. Clone size is stated in some rows and not others, as once, few, many or a class when expanded.

TRBJ2-1 . TRBV12-5 . TGTGCTAGTGGTTTGGTAAGGGACAATGAGCAGTTCTTC CASGLVRDNEQFF
TRBJ2-5 . TRBV7-9 . TGTGCCAGCAGCTTAGCGCAAACTAGACAAGAGACCCAGTACTTC CASSLAQTRQETQYF
TRBJ1-2 TRBD1 TRBV4-1 . TGCGCCAGCAGCCAAGCCCCGGACAGGGGGAGGTATGGCTACACCTTC CASSQAPDRGRYGYTF
TRBJ2-7 TRBD1 TRBV4-3 . TGCGCCAGCAGCCAAGTTTGGGACAGCCGCCTTTCCTACGAGCAGTACTTC CASSQVWDSRLSYEQYF
TRBJ1-2 . TRBV4-3 . TGCGCCAGCAGCCAAGATCTTGGGACGGACCTCGGGGGCTACACCTTC CASSQDLGTDLGGYTF
TRBJ1-6 . TRBV10-3 . TGTGCCATCAGTGCTCTGGGGGGGGAGTCACCCCTCCACTTT CAISALGGESPLHF
TRBJ2-3 . TRBV7-2 . TGTGCCAGCAGCTTACAGAGCGATCCGAAAGATACGCAGTATTTT CASSLQSDPKDTQYF
TRBJ2-2 . TRBV7-9 . TGTGCCAGCAGTAGGGACACCAACACCGGGGAGCTGTTTTTT CASSRDTNTGELFF
TRBJ2-5 . TRBV13 . TGTGCCAGCAGCTCGGAGGGTTCACGGGAGACCCAGTACTTC CASSSEGSRETQYF
TRBJ2-7 TRBD1 TRBV5-6 once TGTGCCAGCAGCACGGGGACAGTCTACGAGCAGTACTTC CASSTGTVYEQYF
TRBJ1-5 . TRBV7-9 . TGTGCCAGCAGCTTAGCGGCGGGCAATCAGCCCCAGCATTTT CASSLAAGNQPQHF
TRBJ1-4 . TRBV7-9 . TGTGCCAGCAGCGAGCAGGGCGTAAGTGAAAAACTGTTTTTT CASSEQGVSEKLFF
TRBJ1-1 TRBD1 TRBV14 . TGTGCCAGCAGCCATCTGACAGGGTTGAACACTGAAGCTTTCTTT CASSHLTGLNTEAFF
TRBJ2-3 . TRBV11-2 . TGTGCCAGCAGCTTAGATCCAAGGGGGGTCTTTGCTACGCAGTATTTT CASSLDPRGVFATQYF
TRBJ1-1 . TRBV6-4 once TGTGCCAGCAGGAGGGACGGAATGAACACTGAAGCTTTCTTT CASRRDGMNTEAFF
TRBJ1-1 TRBD1 TRBV2 . TGTGCCAGCAGTGCCCGACGACAGGGGGTTACTGAAGCTTTCTTT CASSARRQGVTEAFF
TRBJ1-6 . TRBV11-2 . TGTGCCAGCAGCGCTCGGGACATTAGTAATTCACCCCTCCACTTT CASSARDISNSPLHF
TRBJ2-5 . TRBV6-1 . TGTGCCAGCAGTATGAAGGGGACCCAGTACTTC CASSMKGTQYF
TRBJ1-4 TRBD1 TRBV6-5 . TGTGCCAGCAGACCCGACAGGGGAGGGCATGAAAAACTGTTTTTT CASRPDRGGHEKLFF
TRBJ2-7 . TRBV5-1 . TGCGCCAGCAGCCCGGGCGTAGGAAACTACGAGCAGTACTTC CASSPGVGNYEQYF
TRBJ2-2 . TRBV2 . TGTGCCAGCAGTGATATGGGGGTGGCGAACACCGGGGAGCTGTTTTTT CASSDMGVANTGELFF
TRBJ1-2 . TRBV4-3 . TGCGCCAGCAGCCAAGATCTGGGGTATGGCTACACCTTC CASSQDLGYGYTF
TRBJ2-6 TRBD1 TRBV10-3 . TGTGCCATCAGGGCGGGACAGGGGGATCTCTGGGCCAACGTCCTGACTTTC CAIRAGQGDLWANVLTF
TRBJ1-5 TRBD1 TRBV6-4 . TGTGCCAGAAGTGACCCCGGGGACAGGGGGCAGCAGGGCAATCAGCCCCAGCATTTT CARSDPGDRGQQGNQPQHF
TRBJ2-1 TRBD1 TRBV11-2 few TGTGCCAGCAGCGTGGACAGGGTGGAGGTTCGTGAGCAGTTCTTC CASSVDRVEVREQFF
TRBJ1-4 . TRBV6-1 . TGTGCCAGCCATGTGGCAACTAATGAAAAACTGTTTTTT CASHVATNEKLFF
TRBJ1-2 . TRBV10-3 . TGTGCCATCAGTGAGCTACCCTTTGAGGGCTACACCTTC CAISELPFEGYTF
TRBJ2-5 . TRBV7-2 . TGTGCCAGCAGCTTACAGGCCCTGGCAGGGACCCAGTACTTC CASSLQALAGTQYF
TRBJ1-4 TRBD1 TRBV14 . TGTGCCAGCAGGAGGGGGCAAACTAATGAAAAACTGTTTTTT CASRRGQTNEKLFF
TRBJ1-1 . TRBV18 few TGTGCCAGCTCACCAAACATCATGAACACTGAAGCTTTCTTT CASSPNIMNTEAFF
TRBJ1-1 . TRBV25-1 . TGTGCCAGCAGTGAACTGACAGCTTCGTCCTACACTGAAGCTTTCTTT CASSELTASSYTEAFF
TRBJ2-5 . TRBV6-1 . TGTGCCAGCAGTGGACAGATCCTCCAAGAGACCCAGTACTTC CASSGQILQETQYF
TRBJ2-2 . TRBV11-2 once TGTGCCAGCAGACCGGGGACCGCCACCGGGGAGCTGTTTTTT CASRPGTATGELFF
TRBJ2-1 TRBD2 TRBV7-6 . TGTGCCAGCAGCTTAGCTAGCGGGGGCGTCAATGAGCAGTTCTTC CASSLASGGVNEQFF
TRBJ2-2 . TRBV5-4 . TGTGCCAGCAGCTTCCCGGCGGCTCAGGGCGGGGAGCTGTTTTTT CASSFPAAQGGELFF
TRBJ1-3 TRBD1 TRBV12-5 few TGTGCTAGTGGTTTGGAAATCGGGACAGGGGCTTTAAGGTCTGGAAACACCATATATTTT CASGLEIGTGALRSGNTIYF
TRBJ1-2 . TRBV18 . TGTGCCAGCTCACCTGCCGACACAAGAGGCTACACCTTC CASSPADTRGYTF